The text below deals with one T cell receptor (beta chain). Its specificity is unknown. Germline CDR1 MNHEY, CDR2 SMNVEV (reference sequence). V was cut by 6 bases and J by 4 bases, with 12 bases left in between. This CDR3 spans 14 amino acids. Method: immunoSEQ multiplex PCR; TCRdb's copy keeps in-frame clones and lacks some. The table includes tens of thousands of clones, around 84% detected once. The data stem from a study of OX40 agonist ivuxolimab in advanced cancers. Study-wide background: Patient treatment consisted of intravenous ivuxolimab administration every 2 weeks at 0.01 to 10 mg/kg.

Regarding the study as a whole: Partial responders receiving 0.1-3.0 mg/kg showed among the lowest clonal expansion.

The origin of this receptor is an adult with an advanced solid tumor such as melanoma, head and neck, liver or kidney cancer. Material: CD4+ or CD8+ T cells sorted from blood, obtained in a trial of the OX40 agonist ivuxolimab. The chain recombines TRBV27 with TRBJ2-2; possibly TRBD1 or TRBD2 for D (5 bases each). The DNA of the CDR3 is TGTGCCAGCAGCGGGACGGTGGGCACCGGGGAGCTGTTTTTT. It yields the protein CASSGTVGTGELFF.